The 15 T cell receptor beta chains presented below share a single source sample, sequenced in a study of technical replicates of blood from a few donors. Sequencing was performed with immunoSEQ multiplex PCR; in TCRdb, only in-frame clones are kept and a portion is missing. Among roughly 70,000 clones listed, about 89% were seen once. The source material was PBMCs. Every receptor here comes from a human donor in good health. Some clones in this sample may be carry-over from other donors' samples.

The rearrangement uses TRBV5-5 and TRBJ1-1, with 7 positions matching TRBD1. Trimming cost V 4 bases and J 2 bases; bases outside gene matches: 5. The CDR3 has 14 residues. The germline V gene encodes CDR1 SGHKS and CDR2 YYEKEE (reference sequence). DNA of the CDR3: TGTGCCAGCAGCCGGACAGGAACTAACACTGAAGCTTTCTTT. Its protein product is CASSRTGTNTEAFF. Variable domain in full (rest from reference TRBV5-5 and TRBJ1-1): DAGVTQSPTHLIKTRGQQVTLRCSPISGHKSVSWYQQVLGQGPQFIFQYYEKEERGRGNFPDRFSARQFPNYSSELNVNALLLGDSALYLCASSRTGTNTEAFFGQGTRLTVV.

The rearrangement links TRBV7-2 to TRBJ2-7, with 7 bases lining up with TRBD1. The J segment lost 3 bases and the V segment lost 4 bases, leaving 9 bases of the junction unmatched. The CDR3 totals 15 residues. CDR1 is SGHTA and CDR2 is FQGNSA in the germline V gene. The CDR3 DNA follows: TGTGCCAGCAGCTATACCGGGACAGCCAACTACGAGCAGTACTTC. It yields the protein CASSYTGTANYEQYF.

The CDR3 region is CASSPWQSTDTQYF. The CDR3 DNA sequence: TGTGCCAGCTCACCTTGGCAGAGCACAGATACGCAGTATTTT. This chain connects TRBV18 to TRBJ2-3; D uncertain. Germline CDR1 and CDR2: KGHSH and LQKENI. The germline V and J ends were trimmed by 3 bases and 0 bases, with 7 bases remaining between them. The CDR3 has 14 amino acids. Variable domain in full (rest from reference TRBV18 and TRBJ2-3): NAGVMQNPRHLVRRRGQEARLRCSPMKGHSHVYWYRQLPEEGLKFMVYLQKENIIDESGMPKERFSAEFPKEGPSILRIQQVVRGDSAAYFCASSPWQSTDTQYFGPGTRLTVL.

This chain joins TRBV4-1 and TRBJ2-5; 15 nucleotides match TRBD2. The CDR3 loop spans 16 amino acids. Germline-derived CDR1 and CDR2 are MGHRA and YSYEKL. V trimming: 4 bases; J trimming: 2 bases; junction bases outside the gene matches: 2. The DNA of the CDR3 is TGCGCCAGCAGCCGGGGACTAGCGGGGGGTCAAGAGACCCAGTACTTC. Residues: CASSRGLAGGQETQYF.

The V and J genes are TRBV5-1 and TRBJ2-1; 8 bases are a match to TRBD1. The CDR3 covers 15 residues. Trimming took 6 bases from V and 4 from J; bases not matched to a gene: 9. CDR1 is SGHRS, CDR2 YFSETQ, per germline. CDR3 DNA: TGCGCCAGCACCATCCCGGGACAGGAATACAATGAGCAGTTCTTC. Amino acids: CASTIPGQEYNEQFF.

The chain is built from TRBV5-8 and TRBJ2-3, with 11 bases that match TRBD2. The CDR3 loop spans 17 amino acids. CDR1 is SGHTS and CDR2 is YDEGEE in the germline V gene. J gave up 2 bases and V 4 bases, and 9 bases lay outside the gene matches. This chain's CDR3 is CASSQGTSGEVTDTQYF. In DNA, the CDR3 is TGTGCCAGCAGCCAAGGGACTAGCGGAGAAGTCACAGATACGCAGTATTTT.

The chain joins TRBV7-6 to TRBJ2-5; TRBD1 aligns across 7 bases. Germline V gene sequence: CDR1 SGHVS, CDR2 FNYEAQ. V gave up 5 bases and J gave up 5 bases; unmatched junction bases: 20. CDR3 length: 18 residues. This CDR3 is CASSTHSPPGQRTETQYF. The CDR3 DNA sequence: TGTGCCAGCAGCACCCATTCCCCACCGGGACAGCGTACTGAGACCCAGTACTTC.

The chain is built from TRBV7-9 and TRBJ2-1; 9 bases are shared with TRBD2. V lost 5 bases to trimming and J lost 9 bases; unmatched junction nucleotides: 11. Germline loops: CDR1 SEHNR, CDR2 FQNEAQ (reference sequence). The CDR3 spans 15 residues. CDR3 sequence: CASSPRGREGLEQFF. In DNA form, the CDR3 reads TGTGCCAGCAGCCCCCGGGGGCGGGAGGGTCTTGAGCAGTTCTTC.

The J gene is TRBJ2-1, the V gene TRBV6-5; D might be TRBD2 (7 bases). This CDR3 region has 15 residues. CDR1 and CDR2 (germline): MNHEY, SVGAGI. Trimming cost V 5 bases and J 7 bases, with 18 bases left between them. Here the CDR3 reads CASSPGGGASNEQFF. The DNA of the CDR3 is TGTGCCAGCAGTCCCGGAGGGGGGGCGTCAAATGAGCAGTTCTTC.

The genes are TRBV5-1 and TRBJ1-2; TRBD1 is a possible D gene (6 bases). V lost 6 bases, J lost 4 bases, and 13 bases lay in between. Germline CDR1 is SGHRS and CDR2 is YFSETQ. The CDR3 is 13 residues long. CDR3 loop: CASNGGQGYGYTF. In DNA, the CDR3 is TGCGCCAGCAACGGGGGGCAGGGCTATGGCTACACCTTC.

This clone has just one count. V gene TRBV7-3 combines with J gene TRBJ2-3; tentatively, D is TRBD2 (5 bases). This CDR3 region has 13 residues. Trimming cost V 0 bases and J 10 bases, with 11 bases left between them. From germline, CDR1 is SGHTA and CDR2 FQGTGA. CDR3: CASSLTYGISQYF. In nucleotides, the CDR3 is TGTGCCAGCAGCTTAACGTACGGGATTTCGCAGTATTTT.

This rearrangement joins TRBV7-8 to TRBJ1-2, with a weak D call TRBD1 (6 bases). The CDR3 has 17 residues. Germline assignment: CDR1 SGHVS and CDR2 FQNEAQ. With 0 bases removed from V and 4 bases from J, the gap between germline ends came to 18 bases. The CDR3 sequence is CASSLALRGTPPYGYTF. DNA for the CDR3: TGTGCCAGCAGCTTAGCGCTACGTGGGACACCCCCCTATGGCTACACCTTC.

The rearrangement links TRBV11-2 to TRBJ2-7; D gene unclear. Germline-derived CDR1 and CDR2 are SGHAT and FQNNGV. The CDR3 runs 11 residues. V lost 6 bases to trimming and J lost 3 bases, with 6 bases between them. The CDR3 coding sequence is TGTGCCAGCAGTTACAACTACGAGCAGTACTTC. This gives the protein CASSYNYEQYF.

This clone was counted ten times or more. The chain combines TRBV9 with TRBJ1-2, with 9 bases fitting TRBD1. Germline CDR1 reads SGDLS; CDR2 reads YYNGEE. The V gene end was trimmed by 4 bases and the J gene end by 3 bases; junction bases not matched to a gene: 7. CDR3 length: 15 amino acids. This CDR3 reads CASSPLTGGYYGYTF. The CDR3 region has the DNA TGTGCCAGCAGCCCCCTGACAGGGGGGTACTATGGCTACACCTTC.

The CDR3 nucleotides read TGTGCCAGCAGCTTGGGAGTTGGGAGAGAAGAGACCCAGTACTTC. This gives the protein CASSLGVGREETQYF. This chain links TRBV5-6 with TRBJ2-5; D may be TRBD2 (5 bases). V lost 0 bases, J lost 3 bases, and 12 bases lay in between. The CDR3 is 15 amino acids. CDR1 SGHDT and CDR2 YYEEEE come from the germline V gene.